What follows are 21 T cell receptor beta chains derived from one specimen sequenced in a study of tissue T cells after allogeneic stem cell transplantation. Libraries were prepared by immunoSEQ multiplex PCR; TCRdb keeps only in-frame clonotypes and omits some of them. Of more than 45,000 clones listed, 73% are singletons. The material sequenced was sorted cells pooled from one or two spleens. The receptor source for this set is a pool of C57BL/6 mice in good health.

Notes on this clone: Gene and germline names: mouse. The read finishes 1 residue shy of the CDR3 end, and the germline J gene is used to complete it. The chain combines TRBV2 with TRBJ1-3, with unresolved D. Germline lookup yields CDR1 LGHNA and CDR2 YSYQKL. V was cut by 0 bases and J by 0 bases, with 6 bases left in between. The CDR3 has 15 amino acids. CDR3: CASSQEANSGNTLYF. The CDR3 DNA, read in part, is TGTGCCAGCAGCCAAGAGGCTAATTCTGGAAATACGCTCTAT. Full variable domain (remainder filled in from reference TRBV2 and TRBJ1-3): DPKIIQKPKYLVAVTGSEKILICEQYLGHNAMYWYRQSAKKPLEFMFSYSYQKLMDNQTASSRFQPQSSKKNHLDLQITALKPDDSATYFCASSQEANSGNTLYFGEGSRLIVV.

Of note for this clone: The gene names given are mouse names. Read data end 1 residue before the CDR3 end; the end is taken from the germline J gene. This chain connects TRBV19 to TRBJ1-1, with TRBD1 identical over 7 bases. Germline assignment: CDR1 FNHDT and CDR2 SITEND (reference sequence). The CDR3 loop spans 14 amino acids. Losses at the gene ends were 4 bases for V and 0 bases for J; bases not matched to a gene: 3. The CDR3 protein is CASSPGQTNTEVFF. Incomplete CDR3 DNA: TGTGCCAGCAGTCCGGGACAGACAAACACAGAAGTCTTC.

A word on this clone: Gene names follow the mouse nomenclature. Read sequence stops 1 residue before the CDR3 end, and the germline J gene provides the missing end. The chain carries TRBV1 and TRBJ2-3; D possibly corresponds to TRBD1 (5 bases). V shed 1 base and J shed 1 base, with 12 bases lying between them. Germline V lookup: CDR1 NSQYPW, CDR2 LRSPGD (reference sequence). This CDR3 comprises 16 residues. CDR3 bases read: TGCACCTGCAGTGCAGGAGGGGAAAGGGGTGCAGAAACGCTGTAT. Translated: CTCSAGGERGAETLY. The whole CDR3 sequence is CTCSAGGERGAETLYF. The full variable domain, in which reference TRBV1 and TRBJ2-3 provide the parts outside the CDR3, is VTLLEQNPRWRLVPRGQAVNLRCILKNSQYPWMSWYQQDLQKQLQWLFTLRSPGDKEVKSLPGADYLATRVTDTELRLQVANMSQGRTLYCTCSAGGERGAETLYFGSGTRLTVL.

In the case of this clone: Gene names and germline match the mouse. The DNA ends 1 residue before the CDR3 does, and the rest of the CDR3 is filled in from the germline J gene. This chain joins TRBV15 and TRBJ1-1; D is ambiguous. This CDR3 spans 13 amino acids. V was shortened by 6 bases and J by 0 bases, with 8 bases between the two germline ends. Germline V gene sequence: CDR1 SGHND, CDR2 FRSKSL. The CDR3 protein is CASRDNANTEVFF. Partial CDR3 DNA: TGTGCCAGCAGAGACAATGCAAACACAGAAGTCTTC.

This clone was observed once. Gene names denote mouse genes. The read ends 1 residue early relative to the CDR3; the germline J gene fills the gap. This rearrangement joins TRBV15 to TRBJ1-1; a weak D match, TRBD1 (6 bases). The germline V gene encodes CDR1 SGHND and CDR2 FRSKSL. This CDR3 comprises 12 residues. V dropped 5 bases and J dropped 5 bases, with 9 bases sitting between them. CDR3 sequence reads: CASSPGQTEVFF. CDR3 DNA, as far as it was read: TGTGCCAGCAGTCCGGGACAAACAGAAGTCTTC.

This clone was detected only a few times. These gene names are mouse names. The read falls 1 residue short of the CDR3 end, and the missing part is taken from the germline J gene. The chain joins TRBV16 to TRBJ2-7; 7 bases line up with TRBD1. The CDR3 has 13 residues. V was clipped by 5 bases and J by 4 bases; unmatched bases: 5. Germline V CDR1 and CDR2: SGHSA, FRNQAP. The sequenced part of the CDR3 DNA is TGTGCAAGCAGCACCGGGACAGAATATGAACAGTAC. This codes for CASSTGTEYEQY. The full-length CDR3 reads as CASSTGTEYEQYF.

On this clone itself: These gene names are mouse names. The read gets to within 1 residue of the CDR3 end, and the germline J gene fills in the rest. This chain links TRBV19 with TRBJ1-6; D is possibly TRBD1 (6 bases). TRBJ1-6 is treated as an ORF (open reading frame) with a function not yet certain. Germline loops: CDR1 FNHDT, CDR2 SITEND (reference sequence). V lost 0 bases, J lost 6 bases, and 7 bases lay in between. This CDR3 is built from 14 residues. The sequenced CDR3 bases are TGTGCCAGCAGTATAGGGGGGGCTAATTCGCCCCTCTAC. This sequence encodes CASSIGGANSPLY. The full CDR3 reads CASSIGGANSPLYF.

Concerning this clone: Mouse names are used for the genes. The DNA ends 1 residue before the CDR3 does, and the rest of the CDR3 is filled in from the germline J gene. J is TRBJ1-2 and V is TRBV31, with 9 bases lining up with TRBD1. CDR1 is GKSSPN, CDR2 SITVG, per germline. The V gene end was trimmed by 1 base and the J gene end by 4 bases; junction bases not matched to a gene: 7. The CDR3 is 15 residues long. The CDR3 reads CAWSPIQGAGSDYTF. The CDR3 DNA, read in part, is TGTGCCTGGAGTCCGATACAGGGGGCGGGCTCCGACTACACC. The full variable domain, in which reference TRBV31 and TRBJ1-2 provide the parts outside the CDR3, is AQTIHQWPVAEIKAVGSPLSLGCTIKGKSSPNLYWYWQATGGTLQQLFYSITVGQVESVVQLNLSASRPKDDQFILSTEKLLLSHSGFYLCAWSPIQGAGSDYTFGSGTRLLVI.

Notes on this clone: The gene symbols are mouse symbols. From the germline J gene comes the end of the CDR3, since the read stops 1 residue before it. The rearrangement joins TRBV2 to TRBJ2-7; 8 bases map to TRBD1. This CDR3 comprises 17 residues. Germline V lookup: CDR1 LGHNA, CDR2 YSYQKL. The ends lost 0 bases at V and 0 bases at J; junction bases unmatched: 7. The CDR3 is CASSQDRGQGSSYEQYF. The CDR3 DNA, read in part, is TGTGCCAGCAGCCAAGACCGTGGACAGGGAAGCTCCTATGAACAGTAC.

As to this clone: The genes and germline here are from mouse. The read stops 1 residue short of the end of the CDR3; the missing end is completed from the germline J gene. The chain joins TRBV20 to TRBJ2-7; TRBD1 agrees at 8 bases. Germline CDR1 reads GFQATS; CDR2 reads STVNSAI. This CDR3 contains 11 residues. V shed 2 bases, J shed 7 bases, and the junction held 1 base outside the gene matches. The CDR3 loop reads CGARRTGEQYF. The CDR3 DNA, read in part, is TGTGGTGCTAGGAGGACAGGGGAACAGTAC.

For this clone: The gene symbols are mouse symbols. The CDR3 bases that were read are TGTGCCTGGAGTCTAGAACTGGGCCCCTATGAACAGTAC. Translation: CAWSLELGPYEQY. In full, the CDR3 is CAWSLELGPYEQYF. J is TRBJ2-7 and V is TRBV31; the D gene is possibly TRBD2 (6 bases). The read ends 1 residue before the CDR3 terminus; that terminus is restored from the germline J gene. The CDR3 loop spans 14 amino acids. CDR1 is GKSSPN, CDR2 SITVG, per germline. V gave up 0 bases and J gave up 2 bases, with 11 bases separating them.

This clone appeared a few times. The gene symbols are mouse symbols. The CDR3 DNA, read in part, is TGTGCCAGCCTTGCGGGAATTTCCAACGAAAGATTATTT. Residues: CASLAGISNERLF. The CDR3 in its entirety is CASLAGISNERLFF. The gene calls are TRBV26 and TRBJ1-4; D gene ambiguous. The read ends 1 residue early relative to the CDR3; the germline J gene fills the gap. CDR1 and CDR2 from the germline V gene are KGHPV and FQNQEV (reference sequence). V was clipped by 8 bases and J by 0 bases, with 10 bases between them. This CDR3 comprises 14 residues.

Turning to this clone: Here the gene names and germline are mouse. The CDR3 end lies 1 residue beyond the end of the read and is filled in from the germline J gene. The rearrangement joins TRBV29 to TRBJ1-5; no clear D gene. This CDR3 contains 12 residues. Germline CDR1 MSHET, CDR2 SYDVDS. V was trimmed by 5 bases and J by 2 bases, leaving 4 bases between them. CDR3 sequence: CASSAYNQAPLF. The CDR3 DNA, read in part, is TGTGCTAGCAGTGCGTACAACCAGGCTCCGCTT. Variable domain in full (rest from reference TRBV29 and TRBJ1-5): DMKVTQMPRYLIKRMGENVLLECGQDMSHETMYWYRQDPGLGLQLIYISYDVDSNSEGDIPKGYRVSRKKREHFSLILDSAKTNQTSVYFCASSAYNQAPLFGEGTRLSVL.

This clone was recorded a few times. Here the gene names and germline are mouse. The CDR3 goes on 1 residue after the read ends, and that part is filled in from the germline J gene. The chain joins TRBV15 to TRBJ2-7, with TRBD2 identical over 9 bases. CDR1 is SGHND, CDR2 FRSKSL, per germline. V dropped 4 bases and J dropped 0; count of bases not matched to a gene: 4. This CDR3 is built from 15 residues. CDR3 DNA (partial): TGTGCCAGCAGTTCGGACTGGGGAAGCTCCTATGAACAGTAC. Amino acids: CASSSDWGSSYEQY. The CDR3 in full is CASSSDWGSSYEQYF.

This clone appeared a few times. Mouse gene names apply. The sequenced fragment ends 1 residue before the CDR3 boundary, so the rest is inferred from the germline J gene. The genes are TRBV5 and TRBJ1-4, with D uncertain. The CDR3 length is 14 residues. CDR1 is LGHNA, CDR2 YNLKQL, per germline (reference sequence). V gave up 0 bases and J gave up 4 bases, with 6 bases separating them. The CDR3 DNA, read in part, is TGTGCCAGCAGCCAAGAGAACCGCAACGAAAGATTATTT. It codes for CASSQENRNERLF. In full, the CDR3 reads CASSQENRNERLFF.

Of note for this clone: Gene names are mouse gene names. The read finishes 1 residue shy of the CDR3 end, and the germline J gene is used to complete it. J is TRBJ2-1 and V is TRBV2; TRBD1 agrees at 8 bases. In germline, CDR1 is LGHNA, CDR2 YSYQKL. V shed 2 bases, J shed 7 bases, and the junction held 4 bases outside the gene matches. CDR3 length equals 14 residues. This CDR3 is CASSQIRGRAEQFF. The CDR3 bases that were read are TGTGCCAGCAGCCAAATCAGGGGGCGGGCTGAGCAGTTC.

Note on this clone: The genes are named according to mouse. The CDR3 end is not reached by the read, which stops 1 residue before it; the germline J gene fills it in. This rearrangement joins TRBV20 to TRBJ2-1; the match to TRBD1 covers 9 bases. Germline loops: CDR1 GFQATS, CDR2 STVNSAI. This CDR3 is built from 13 residues. The junction had 5 bases not matched to a gene; V was cut back by 4 bases and J by 7 bases. The part of the CDR3 DNA that was read is TGTGGTGCTATACAGGGGGCGCGAGCTGAGCAGTTC. This codes for CGAIQGARAEQF. The whole CDR3 protein reads CGAIQGARAEQFF.

For this clone: Genes here carry mouse names. Read data end 1 residue before the CDR3 end; the end is taken from the germline J gene. V usage is TRBV13-3 and J usage is TRBJ1-1, with a weak D call TRBD1 (5 bases). The CDR3 is 13 residues long. V lost 5 bases and J 1 base, leaving 9 bases between the germline ends. Germline CDR1 reads NNHDY; CDR2 reads SYVADS. The CDR3 sequence: CASSPGQNTEVFF. The CDR3 DNA, read in part, is TGTGCCAGCAGCCCAGGACAAAACACAGAAGTCTTC.

To note about this clone: Germline and genes: mouse. The CDR3 end is not reached by the read, which stops 1 residue before it; the germline J gene fills it in. The chain links TRBV13-2 to TRBJ2-4; 8 bases are shared with TRBD2. This CDR3 comprises 13 residues. Germline CDR1 and CDR2: NNHNN and SYGAGS (reference sequence). Trimming took 2 bases from V and 7 from J; bases not matched to a gene: 3. The CDR3 protein is CASGEGGADTLYF. The sequenced CDR3 bases are TGTGCCAGCGGTGAAGGGGGGGCGGACACCTTGTAC.

Worth noting for this clone: Gene and germline names: mouse. The sequenced fragment ends 1 residue before the CDR3 boundary, so the rest is inferred from the germline J gene. V and J are TRBV13-3 and TRBJ1-6, with D hard to call. TRBJ1-6 is given ORF status, its function remaining uncertain. CDR1 and CDR2 (germline): NNHDY, SYVADS. The germline V and J ends were trimmed by 2 bases and 3 bases, with 6 bases remaining between them. This CDR3 comprises 14 residues. The sequenced CDR3 bases are TGTGCCAGCAGTGAAGCAGTCTATAATTCGCCCCTCTAC. Translating gives CASSEAVYNSPLY. The CDR3 in its entirety is CASSEAVYNSPLYF.

About this clone: Gene names and germline match the mouse. The DNA ends 1 residue before the CDR3 does, and the rest of the CDR3 is filled in from the germline J gene. The rearrangement joins TRBV15 to TRBJ2-7, with D tentatively TRBD1 or TRBD2 (5 bases each). The V gene's germline CDR1 is SGHND and CDR2 FRSKSL. The CDR3 consists of 12 residues. Trimming stripped 3 bases from V and 3 bases from J, with 6 bases between. The sequenced part of the CDR3 DNA is TGTGCCAGCAGTTTCGGGGGCTATGAACAGTAC. This codes for CASSFGGYEQY. The entire CDR3 protein is CASSFGGYEQYF.